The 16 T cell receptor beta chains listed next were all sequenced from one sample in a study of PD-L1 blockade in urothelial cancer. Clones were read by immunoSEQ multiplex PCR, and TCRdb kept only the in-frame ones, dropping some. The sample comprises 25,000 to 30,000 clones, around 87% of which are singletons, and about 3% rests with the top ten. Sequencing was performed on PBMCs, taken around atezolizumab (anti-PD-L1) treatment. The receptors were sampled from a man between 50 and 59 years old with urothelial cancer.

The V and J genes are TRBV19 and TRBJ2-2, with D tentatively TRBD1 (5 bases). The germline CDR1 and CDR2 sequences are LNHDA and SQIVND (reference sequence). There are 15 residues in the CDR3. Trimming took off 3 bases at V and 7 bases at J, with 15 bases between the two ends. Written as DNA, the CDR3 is TGTGCCAGTAGTATTGGGGCGAGGTCTGGCGGGGAGCTGTTTTTT. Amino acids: CASSIGARSGGELFF. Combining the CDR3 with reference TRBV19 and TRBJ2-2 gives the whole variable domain DGGITQSPKYLFRKEGQNVTLSCEQNLNHDAMYWYRQDPGQGLRLIYYSQIVNDFQKGDIAEGYSVSREKKESFPLTVTSAQKNPTAFYLCASSIGARSGGELFFGEGSRLTVL.

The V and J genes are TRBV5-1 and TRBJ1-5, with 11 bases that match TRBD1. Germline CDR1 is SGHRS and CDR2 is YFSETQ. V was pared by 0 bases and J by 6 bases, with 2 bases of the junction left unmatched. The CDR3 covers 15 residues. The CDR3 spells CASSLGDRGSQPQHF. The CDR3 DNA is TGCGCCAGCAGCTTGGGGGACAGGGGGAGTCAGCCCCAGCATTTT.

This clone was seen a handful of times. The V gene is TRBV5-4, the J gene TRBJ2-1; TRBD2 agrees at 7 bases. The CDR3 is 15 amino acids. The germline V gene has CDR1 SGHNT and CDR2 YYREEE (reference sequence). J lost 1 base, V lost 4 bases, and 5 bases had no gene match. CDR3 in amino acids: CASSRSGASYNEQFF. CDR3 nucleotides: TGTGCCAGCAGCCGAAGCGGGGCTTCCTACAATGAGCAGTTCTTC.

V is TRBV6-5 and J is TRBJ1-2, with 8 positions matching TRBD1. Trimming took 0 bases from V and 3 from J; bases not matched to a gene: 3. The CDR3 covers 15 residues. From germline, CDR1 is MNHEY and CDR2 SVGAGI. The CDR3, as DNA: TGTGCCAGCAGTTACTCGGGGACAGGACACTATGGCTACACCTTC. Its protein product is CASSYSGTGHYGYTF.

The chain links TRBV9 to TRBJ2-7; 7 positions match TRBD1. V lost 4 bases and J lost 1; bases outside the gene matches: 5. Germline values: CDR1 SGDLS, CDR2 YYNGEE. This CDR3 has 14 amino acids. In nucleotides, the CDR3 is TGTGCCAGCAGCCCCCGGGACAGATCCTACGAGCAGTACTTC. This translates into CASSPRDRSYEQYF.

The CDR3 region is CASSHTGTGGEGTGELFF. CDR3 in DNA: TGCGCCAGCAGCCATACAGGGACAGGGGGCGAGGGTACCGGGGAGCTGTTTTTT. V and J are TRBV5-1 and TRBJ2-2, with 12 bases identical to TRBD1. The CDR3 runs 18 residues. The V and J ends lost 4 bases and 5 bases, in that order; junction bases with no gene match: 12. CDR1 and CDR2 from the germline V gene are SGHRS and YFSETQ.

CDR3 sequence reads: CASSTGLAYEQYF. In nucleotides, the CDR3 is TGTGCCAGCAGCACCGGACTAGCTTACGAGCAGTACTTC. J is TRBJ2-7 and V is TRBV5-4, with TRBD2 identical over 8 bases. CDR3 length: 13 residues. Looked up from germline, CDR1 is SGHNT and CDR2 is YYREEE (reference sequence). V trimming: 4 bases; J trimming: 4 bases; junction bases outside the gene matches: 4.

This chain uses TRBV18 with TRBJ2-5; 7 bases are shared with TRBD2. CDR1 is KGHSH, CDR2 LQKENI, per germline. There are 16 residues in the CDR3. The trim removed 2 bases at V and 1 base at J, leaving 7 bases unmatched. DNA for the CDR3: TGTGCCAGCTCACCATTCGGGGGGACCCTCCAAGAGACCCAGTACTTC. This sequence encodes CASSPFGGTLQETQYF. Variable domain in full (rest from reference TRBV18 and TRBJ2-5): NAGVMQNPRHLVRRRGQEARLRCSPMKGHSHVYWYRQLPEEGLKFMVYLQKENIIDESGMPKERFSAEFPKEGPSILRIQQVVRGDSAAYFCASSPFGGTLQETQYFGPGTRLLVL.

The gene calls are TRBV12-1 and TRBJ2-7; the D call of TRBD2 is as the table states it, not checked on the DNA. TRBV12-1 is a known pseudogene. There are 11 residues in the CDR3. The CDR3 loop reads CASREIYEQYF. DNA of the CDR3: TGTGCCAGCCGAGAGATCTACGAGCAGTACTTC.

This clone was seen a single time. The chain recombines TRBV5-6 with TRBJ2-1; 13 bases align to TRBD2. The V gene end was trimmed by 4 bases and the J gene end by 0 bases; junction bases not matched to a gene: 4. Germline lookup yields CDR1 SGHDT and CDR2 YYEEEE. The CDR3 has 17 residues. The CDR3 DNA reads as TGTGCCAGCAGCGGGACTAGCGGGAAGAGCTCCTACAATGAGCAGTTCTTC. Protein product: CASSGTSGKSSYNEQFF.

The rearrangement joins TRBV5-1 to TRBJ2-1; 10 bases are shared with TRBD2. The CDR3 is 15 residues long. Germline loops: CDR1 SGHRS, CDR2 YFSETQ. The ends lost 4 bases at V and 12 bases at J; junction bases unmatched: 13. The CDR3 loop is CASSTSSGSNLGQFF. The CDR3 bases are TGCGCCAGCAGCACCTCTAGCGGGAGCAACCTTGGGCAGTTCTTC.

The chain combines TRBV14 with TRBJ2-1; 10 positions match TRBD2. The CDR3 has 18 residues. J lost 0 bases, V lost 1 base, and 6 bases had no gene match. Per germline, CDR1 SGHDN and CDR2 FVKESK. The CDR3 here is CASSQGTSGISSYNEQFF. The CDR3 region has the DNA TGTGCCAGCAGCCAAGGGACTAGCGGCATTAGCTCCTACAATGAGCAGTTCTTC.

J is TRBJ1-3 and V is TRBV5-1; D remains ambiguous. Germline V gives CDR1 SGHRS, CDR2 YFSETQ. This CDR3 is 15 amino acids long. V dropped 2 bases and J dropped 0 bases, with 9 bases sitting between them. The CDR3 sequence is CASSLMTSSGNTIYF. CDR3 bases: TGCGCCAGCAGCTTAATGACATCCTCTGGAAACACCATATATTTT.

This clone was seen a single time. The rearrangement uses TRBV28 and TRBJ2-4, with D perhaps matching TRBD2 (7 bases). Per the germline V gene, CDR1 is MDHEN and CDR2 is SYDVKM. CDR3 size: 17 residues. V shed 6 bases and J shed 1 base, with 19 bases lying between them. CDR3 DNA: TGTGCCAGCAGCCCAGAGTGGGGAGGGGGGGCCAAAAACATTCAGTACTTC. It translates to CASSPEWGGGAKNIQYF.

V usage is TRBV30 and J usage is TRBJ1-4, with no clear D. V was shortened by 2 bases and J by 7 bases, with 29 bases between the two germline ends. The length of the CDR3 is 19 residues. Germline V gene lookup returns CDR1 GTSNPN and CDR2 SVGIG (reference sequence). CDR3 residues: CAWSPLLRGPSGGSEKLFF. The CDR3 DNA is TGTGCCTGGAGTCCTTTGCTGCGCGGGCCATCGGGTGGAAGTGAAAAACTGTTTTTT.

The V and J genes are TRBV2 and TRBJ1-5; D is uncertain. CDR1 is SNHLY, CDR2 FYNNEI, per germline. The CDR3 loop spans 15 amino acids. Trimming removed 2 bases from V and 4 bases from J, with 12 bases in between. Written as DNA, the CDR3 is TGTGCCAGCAGTGAAAATTTCCCGCGGAATCAGCCCCAGCATTTT. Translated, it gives CASSENFPRNQPQHF.